This T cell receptor (beta chain) was profiled in a study of early T cells in non-severe SARS-CoV-2 infection (dated by TCRdb to the early 2020s). For the study in its entirety: Because TCR sequencing relied on bulk RNA taken from unsorted whole blood, pairing of alpha and beta chains was not possible.

Set within a cohort of healthcare workers in London, UK, this nested case-control study involved weekly PCR testing of nasopharyngeal swabs along with blood sampling. Between 23 and 31 March 2020, the week of the UK lockdown, healthcare workers were enrolled and then followed up weekly for as long as 16 weeks. Overall study results and their limits: Matching against VDJdb was skewed toward anti-spike CD8 responses, likely underestimated virus-specific expansions, and missed private and CD4 specificities.

This clonotype was detected ten times or more. What antigen it recognizes has not been identified. Per-base qualities were not stored, and no clone one base away is much larger. The method behind the library was 5' RACE. The sequencing machine was a NextSeq 500. To correct for sequencing error and PCR bias, the TCR library protocol tagged individual cDNA molecules with unique molecular identifiers. Sequencing covered both TCR alpha and beta chains, and within each sample the abundances of alpha and beta sequences were tightly co-correlated. The original methods were these. Decombinator V4 was used to annotate TCR sequences for V gene, J gene and CDR3. TCRs were defined as expanded if a significant change between any two time points was detected under a Poisson model with p below 0.0001. TCR abundances were normalised to the total number of TCRs sequenced per sample and were expressed as counts per million. TRAV1-2 paired with TRAJ12, TRAJ20 or TRAJ33 defined MAIT TCRs, while TRAV10 paired with TRAJ18 defined iNKT TCRs. VDJdb, accessed 1 November 2021, was searched for CMV, EBV and SARS-CoV-2 annotated TCRs, with TCRs annotated for multiple antigens excluded. TCRdb ran its own pipeline on the public reads, namely fastp trimming at Q25 and MiXCR clone calling, and kept in-frame beta chains. Entries that share a CDR3 protein sequence are merged under the most common genes and DNA. It is TCRdb's table, rather than the study itself, that gives the V and J calls and clone size. The sample has about 60,000 distinct CDR3 sequences on record, about 11% of them singletons. Jointly, the top ten make up less than 3.5% of the sample.

Taken from cysteine to phenylalanine, the CDR3 has 16 residues. Only the CDR3 DNA stays, 48 bases, in frame from base 1. Trimming accounts for 1 base at V and 7 bases at J, while the number of junction bases matched to no gene is 9. The germline V gene encodes CDR1 LGHNA and CDR2 YSLEER. The V and J segments used are TRBV4-3 and TRBJ2-1; 8 bases in the junction line up with TRBD1. The receptor was derived from an adult who was a healthcare worker with PCR-confirmed SARS-CoV-2 infection or an uninfected control (not recorded which). The sequencing used whole blood, collected at baseline. The sequenced DNA is TGCGCCAGCAGCCAAGGGTGGCAGGGGGCAAGGAATGAGCAGTTCTTC. This is translated as CASSQGWQGARNEQFF.